This TCR beta chain was recorded in a study of graft-versus-host responses after intestinal transplantation. Clones were read by immunoSEQ multiplex PCR, and TCRdb kept only the in-frame ones, dropping some. The sample has roughly 100,000 clones, roughly 87% seen once. This clone has a single count. Antigen unknown. Germline CDR1 and CDR2: MNHNY and SVGAGI (reference sequence). The CDR3 extends over 15 amino acids. V lost 2 bases and J 0 bases, leaving 8 bases between the germline ends. J is TRBJ2-1 and V is TRBV6-6; D is unclear. This TCR came from a human donor who received an intestinal transplant. Here the sequenced sample was unstimulated CD4+ T cells sorted from spleen or lymph node cells, taken before intestinal transplant. In nucleotides, the CDR3 is TGTGCCAGCAGTTACGAGTCTAGCTCCTACAATGAGCAGTTCTTC. Translation: CASSYESSSYNEQFF.